This TCR beta chain is drawn from a study of T cell responses to AZD1222 COVID-19 vaccine. Whole-study results and caveats: Clonal diversity may have been underestimated, and the donors were mostly white British, with more females than males. Samples come after the peak T cell response, not at day 14. Seropositivity was recorded at baseline in only a handful of AZD1222 recipients.

The method was immunoSEQ multiplex PCR; TCRdb's version includes in-frame clones alone and lacks a portion of them. The sample includes about 74,000 clones, 75% to 95% seen only once; the top ten take roughly 8%. Researchers grouped second doses given at about 4 or about 12 weeks into one pool. A note on this clone: The antigen is not known.

The sequencing used peripheral blood, collected 28 days after the second AZD1222 dose. The sequence was obtained from an adult who received the AZD1222 COVID-19 vaccine.

The CDR3: CASSLADYEQYF. The CDR3 nucleotides are TGTGCCAGCAGCTTAGCGGACTACGAGCAGTACTTC. This sequence joins TRBV5-5 and TRBJ2-7; D may be TRBD2 (5 bases). Germline V gives CDR1 SGHKS, CDR2 YYEKEE (reference sequence). The CDR3 has 12 amino acids. V gave up 2 bases and J gave up 3 bases, with 6 bases separating them.